This TCR beta chain stems from a study of blood T cell repertoires in COVID-19. Study details: Donors in the United States, Italy and Spain gave samples during acute or convalescent COVID-19. PBMCs, B-cell-depleted T cells, or T cells provided the cDNA or gDNA that made up the material.

Losses at the gene ends were 8 bases for V and 4 bases for J; bases not matched to a gene: 8. This CDR3 contains 14 residues. In germline, CDR1 is SGHVS, CDR2 FQNEAQ. The table came from immunoSEQ multiplex PCR; TCRdb's copy has only in-frame clones and leaves some out. The sample has 29,000 or so clones; about 65% are singletons. In its sample, this clone ranks as medium-sized. The chain couples TRBV7-8 to TRBJ1-2, with 9 bases aligning to TRBD1. The source of this sequence is a human donor in a cohort sampled during active COVID-19. The sequenced material came from peripheral blood. The CDR3 region is CASGIGQGTYGYTF. As DNA, the CDR3 is TGTGCCAGCGGAATCGGACAGGGGACCTATGGCTACACCTTC.